These 28 T cell receptor beta chains share one sample of origin, sequenced in a study of blood T cell repertoires in COVID-19. Libraries were prepared by immunoSEQ multiplex PCR; TCRdb keeps only in-frame clonotypes and omits some of them. Of 200,000 or so clones detected, around 86% appear once; the ten largest clones hold around 2.7%. What was sequenced was peripheral blood. The receptors were sampled from a man in his 60s with acute or convalescent COVID-19.

The chain carries TRBV29-1 and TRBJ2-7; 10 positions match TRBD1. Trimming cost V 7 bases and J 5 bases; bases outside gene matches: 11. Germline lookup yields CDR1 SQVTM and CDR2 ANQGSEA. This CDR3 spans 14 amino acids. CDR3 in amino acids: CSARTGGNLNEQYF. The CDR3 DNA reads as TGCAGCGCACGGACAGGGGGTAATCTCAACGAGCAGTACTTC.

Concerning this clone: The same CDR3 also results from other DNA sequences found in this sample. V usage is TRBV6-5 and J usage is TRBJ1-1; 8 bases line up with TRBD1. V was pared by 6 bases and J by 4 bases, with 4 bases of the junction left unmatched. Germline values: CDR1 MNHEY, CDR2 SVGAGI. CDR3 length equals 13 residues. The DNA of the CDR3 is TGTGCCAGCAGCCCCACAGGGGGCACTGAAGCTTTCTTT. Its translation: CASSPTGGTEAFF.

V gene TRBV6-5 combines with J gene TRBJ1-4; a possible D gene is TRBD1 (5 bases). The CDR3 runs to 14 residues. Germline CDR1 reads MNHEY; CDR2 reads SVGAGI. V was pared by 6 bases and J by 4 bases, with 12 bases between. The CDR3: CASRTTDYNEKLFF. The CDR3 nucleotides read TGTGCCAGCAGGACGACAGATTATAATGAAAAACTGTTTTTT.

The chain uses TRBV19 and TRBJ1-2; 9 bases fit TRBD1. Germline values: CDR1 LNHDA, CDR2 SQIVND (reference sequence). V was clipped by 6 bases and J by 5 bases; unmatched bases: 7. The CDR3 runs to 14 residues. CDR3 DNA sequence: TGTGCCAGTAGCAGAAGGGACAGGGAATATGGCTACACCTTC. It yields the protein CASSRRDREYGYTF.

The rearrangement joins TRBV5-1 to TRBJ2-2; TRBD2 matches at 11 bases. V gave up 2 bases and J gave up 4 bases; unmatched junction bases: 4. CDR3 size: 16 residues. From germline, CDR1 is SGHRS and CDR2 YFSETQ. The CDR3 loop reads CASSFKLAGGTGELFF. CDR3 DNA: TGCGCCAGCAGCTTCAAGCTAGCGGGGGGCACCGGGGAGCTGTTTTTT.

The chain is built from TRBV9 and TRBJ2-4, with 8 positions matching TRBD1. V trimming: 0 bases; J trimming: 0 bases; junction bases outside the gene matches: 5. Germline V CDR1 and CDR2: SGDLS, YYNGEE. This CDR3 comprises 17 residues. The CDR3: CASSVASGGTAKNIQYF. CDR3 bases: TGTGCCAGCAGCGTAGCTTCAGGGGGCACAGCCAAAAACATTCAGTACTTC.

V is TRBV4-1 and J is TRBJ1-1; D gene unclear. The CDR3 extends over 14 amino acids. Germline CDR1 is MGHRA and CDR2 is YSYEKL. V was cut by 0 bases and J by 11 bases, with 16 bases left in between. This CDR3 reads CASSQDRQSSGAFF. The CDR3, as DNA: TGCGCCAGCAGCCAAGATCGCCAGTCCAGCGGTGCTTTCTTT.

The chain has TRBV3-1 (or the pseudogene TRBV3-2) and TRBJ2-2, with 7 bases fitting TRBD2. Germline V gives CDR1 LGHDT, CDR2 YNNKEL (reference sequence). With 4 bases clipped from V and 6 bases from J, the junction kept 8 bases outside the gene matches. The CDR3 consists of 15 residues. Here the CDR3 reads CASSPTVTSAGELFF. The CDR3 nucleotides read TGTGCCAGCAGCCCCACGGTAACTAGCGCCGGGGAGCTGTTTTTT.

This chain connects TRBV3-1 (or the pseudogene TRBV3-2) to TRBJ2-3; D possibly corresponds to TRBD2 (6 bases). The CDR3 loop spans 14 amino acids. Germline V gene lookup returns CDR1 LGHDT and CDR2 YNNKEL (reference sequence). V lost 0 bases to trimming and J lost 4 bases, with 8 bases between them. CDR3 region: CASSQDSGADTQYF. For the CDR3, the DNA is TGTGCCAGCAGCCAAGATTCGGGGGCAGATACGCAGTATTTT.

The chain links TRBV6-5 to TRBJ1-1, with no clear D. The CDR3 loop spans 16 amino acids. Trimming pared 2 bases from V and 8 bases from J, leaving 21 bases between. The germline gives CDR1 MNHEY, CDR2 SVGAGI. CDR3 sequence: CASSYRYFAGAMEAFF. The CDR3 DNA follows: TGTGCCAGCAGTTACCGATACTTTGCGGGAGCCATGGAAGCTTTCTTT.

This chain connects TRBV24-1 to TRBJ2-5; TRBD1 aligns across 10 bases. Germline trimming cut 9 bases from V and 1 base from J; bases unmatched to any gene: 10. Germline lookup yields CDR1 KGHDR and CDR2 SFDVKD. The CDR3 is 16 residues long. The CDR3 loop is CATPRSGTGAQETQYF. CDR3 coding DNA: TGTGCCACCCCCAGGTCGGGGACAGGGGCCCAAGAGACCCAGTACTTC.

V is TRBV3-1 (or the pseudogene TRBV3-2) and J is TRBJ1-1, with TRBD1 matching 12 bases. Germline lookup yields CDR1 LGHDT and CDR2 YNNKEL (reference sequence). This CDR3 comprises 16 residues. Trimming removed 11 bases from V and 1 base from J; junction bases left unmatched: 11. CDR3 sequence: CAGDRGRPPKNTEAFF. The DNA of the CDR3 is TGTGCCGGGGACAGGGGGCGTCCCCCCAAGAACACTGAAGCTTTCTTT.

V and J are TRBV5-1 and TRBJ2-5, with 11 positions matching TRBD1. V trimming: 4 bases; J trimming: 1 base; junction bases outside the gene matches: 9. The CDR3 runs 17 residues. Looked up from germline, CDR1 is SGHRS and CDR2 is YFSETQ. CDR3 protein: CASSQSTGTGGQETQYF. CDR3 DNA: TGCGCCAGCAGCCAGTCCACCGGGACAGGGGGCCAAGAGACCCAGTACTTC.

The V and J genes are TRBV5-6 and TRBJ1-5, with unresolved D. Trimming removed 2 bases from V and 2 bases from J, with 14 bases in between. The CDR3 runs to 16 residues. Germline V gene lookup returns CDR1 SGHDT and CDR2 YYEEEE. In DNA form, the CDR3 reads TGTGCCAGCAGCTTCAATGGAGGATGGGGCAATCAGCCCCAGCATTTT. Protein product: CASSFNGGWGNQPQHF.

This clone has just one count. The chain joins TRBV14 to TRBJ2-2, with 13 positions matching TRBD2. Germline V gene sequence: CDR1 SGHDN, CDR2 FVKESK. CDR3 length: 19 amino acids. Losses at the gene ends were 4 bases for V and 9 bases for J; bases not matched to a gene: 17. CDR3 region: CASSPVLGLAGEGWRELFF. The DNA of the CDR3 is TGTGCCAGCAGCCCAGTCCTCGGACTAGCGGGGGAAGGGTGGCGGGAGCTGTTTTTT.

The chain joins TRBV27 to TRBJ2-1, with 11 bases lining up with TRBD2. CDR3 size: 19 residues. Germline CDR1 and CDR2: MNHEY and SMNVEV (reference sequence). V shed 1 base and J 3 bases; nucleotides not matched to a gene: 11. The DNA for the CDR3 is TGTGCCAGCAGTTTATTGCTTTCGGCTAGCGGGGGGCTCTACAATGAGCAGTTCTTC. Its translation: CASSLLLSASGGLYNEQFF.

Only one count was recorded for this clone. The chain carries TRBV19 and TRBJ1-3; D call uncertain. Trimming stripped 6 bases from V and 0 bases from J, with 18 bases between. This CDR3 has 17 residues. CDR1 is LNHDA, CDR2 SQIVND, per germline (reference sequence). In DNA, the CDR3 is TGTGCCAGTAGCACCTTTTGGACCGGGAACTCTGGAAACACCATATATTTT. Its protein is CASSTFWTGNSGNTIYF.

The chain combines TRBV7-3 with TRBJ2-1; 12 bases agree with TRBD2. The ends lost 5 bases at V and 8 bases at J; junction bases unmatched: 10. CDR3 length equals 16 residues. Germline V gene lookup returns CDR1 SGHTA and CDR2 FQGTGA. The CDR3 DNA reads TGTGCCAGCAGCCGGGGGGCTAGCGGGGGGGCGGATGAGCAGTTCTTC. This encodes CASSRGASGGADEQFF.

V usage is TRBV7-8 and J usage is TRBJ2-7, with D maybe TRBD1 (5 bases). V shed 1 base and J shed 2 bases, with 12 bases lying between them. Germline assignment: CDR1 SGHVS and CDR2 FQNEAQ. The CDR3 sequence is 15 residues long. Here the CDR3 DNA reads TGTGCCAGCAGCTTAGGTGGCTTAGGGGCCTACGAGCAGTACTTC. Translated, it gives CASSLGGLGAYEQYF. Full variable domain (missing parts from reference TRBV7-8 and TRBJ2-7): GAGVSQSPRYKVAKRGQDVALRCDPISGHVSLFWYQQALGQGPEFLTYFQNEAQLDKSGLPSDRFFAERPEGSVSTLKIQRTQQEDSAVYLCASSLGGLGAYEQYFGPGTRLTVT.

The chain recombines TRBV29-1 with TRBJ1-1, with 9 bases matching TRBD1. The germline V gene has CDR1 SQVTM and CDR2 ANQGSEA. V was pared by 6 bases and J by 4 bases, with 12 bases of the junction left unmatched. This CDR3 region has 15 residues. The CDR3 sequence: CSVTPQGAIPTEAFF. The CDR3 region has the DNA TGCAGCGTGACCCCACAGGGGGCGATCCCCACTGAAGCTTTCTTT.

The rearrangement links TRBV6-1 to TRBJ1-2, with D uncertain. Germline V CDR1 and CDR2: MNHNS, SASEGT. The CDR3 is 16 residues long. The V and J ends lost 3 bases and 5 bases respectively, with 19 bases between them. Here the CDR3 DNA reads TGTGCCAGCAGTGAGGGCAATTGGCCGGGAAGTTATGGCTACACCTTC. Translating it yields CASSEGNWPGSYGYTF.

This chain joins TRBV9 and TRBJ2-1; D is ambiguous. Germline values: CDR1 SGDLS, CDR2 YYNGEE. V was clipped by 2 bases and J by 1 base, with 4 bases between them. The CDR3 covers 13 residues. Written as DNA, the CDR3 is TGTGCCAGCAGCGTCGAGTCCTACAATGAGCAGTTCTTC. Its protein product is CASSVESYNEQFF.

The genes are TRBV9 and TRBJ2-1; 13 nucleotides agree with TRBD2. The ends lost 0 bases at V and 9 bases at J; junction bases unmatched: 6. The CDR3 is made up of 16 amino acids. Germline V gene data show CDR1 as SGDLS and CDR2 as YYNGEE. The DNA of the CDR3 is TGTGCCAGCAGCGTAGGTACTAGCGGGGGGGCGTTTGAGCAGTTCTTC. It codes for CASSVGTSGGAFEQFF.

The gene calls are TRBV6-1 and TRBJ2-1, with D perhaps matching TRBD1 (6 bases). This CDR3 comprises 16 residues. V lost 0 bases and J lost 7, with 16 bases in between. Germline CDR1 MNHNS, CDR2 SASEGT. The CDR3 DNA is TGTGCCAGCAGTGAAGCTCGGGGAAGGGGGAAAAATGAGCAGTTCTTC. Protein: CASSEARGRGKNEQFF.

The rearrangement links TRBV28 to TRBJ1-2, with D tentatively TRBD1 (6 bases). V gave up 6 bases and J gave up 0 bases, with 14 bases separating them. Germline V gene sequence: CDR1 MDHEN, CDR2 SYDVKM. The length of the CDR3 is 15 residues. CDR3 DNA: TGTGCCAGCAGCTCGGACAGATTTACTAACTATGGCTACACCTTC. Its translation is CASSSDRFTNYGYTF.

This clone has just one count. CDR3 nucleotides: TGTGCCAGCCACAACAGGAGTGAGTACTTC. Protein sequence: CASHNRSEYF. The V call is TRBV6-5, the J call TRBJ2-7, with D maybe TRBD1 (5 bases). Germline assignment: CDR1 MNHEY and CDR2 SVGAGI. V lost 8 bases and J lost 11, with 13 bases in between. The CDR3 extends over 10 amino acids.

The chain is built from TRBV19 and TRBJ1-2; a possible D gene is TRBD1 (5 bases). The CDR3 totals 15 residues. Germline V gene sequence: CDR1 LNHDA, CDR2 SQIVND (reference sequence). The ends were cut back, 4 bases at V and 3 bases at J, with 15 bases in the middle. The CDR3 spells CASSTPVTVYYGYTF. CDR3 nucleotide sequence: TGTGCCAGTAGTACGCCCGTGACAGTGTACTATGGCTACACCTTC. The entire variable domain, with the rest obtained from reference TRBV19 and TRBJ1-2, is as follows: DGGITQSPKYLFRKEGQNVTLSCEQNLNHDAMYWYRQDPGQGLRLIYYSQIVNDFQKGDIAEGYSVSREKKESFPLTVTSAQKNPTAFYLCASSTPVTVYYGYTFGSGTRLTVV.

This chain connects TRBV7-2 to TRBJ2-7; the D is unclear. CDR3 length equals 14 residues. V was shortened by 0 bases and J by 0 bases, with 6 bases between the two germline ends. Germline CDR1 and CDR2: SGHTA and FQGNSA. The CDR3 sequence: CASSLAGSSYEQYF. As DNA, the CDR3 is TGTGCCAGCAGCTTAGCGGGCAGCTCCTACGAGCAGTACTTC.